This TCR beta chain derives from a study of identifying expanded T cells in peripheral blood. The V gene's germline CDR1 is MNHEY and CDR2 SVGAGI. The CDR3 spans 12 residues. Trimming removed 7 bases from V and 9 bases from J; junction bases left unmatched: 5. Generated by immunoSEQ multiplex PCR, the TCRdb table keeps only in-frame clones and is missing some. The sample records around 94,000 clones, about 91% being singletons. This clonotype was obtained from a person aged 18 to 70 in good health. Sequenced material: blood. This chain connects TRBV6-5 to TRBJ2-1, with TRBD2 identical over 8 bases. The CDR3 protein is CASTLSGTEQFF. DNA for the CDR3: TGTGCCAGCACCCTTAGCGGGACTGAGCAGTTCTTC.